The 3 T cell receptor beta chains below come from one sample, sequenced in a study of T-cell memory formation after mild COVID-19. Each CDR3 protein is one row after TCRdb ran MiXCR on the 5' RACE reads. The profile shows some 350,000 distinct CDR3 sequences, 15% of them singletons. The sample comprised PBMCs or a T cell subset sorted from them (not recorded which). The receptor source for this set is a man between 18 and 35 years old who had mild COVID-19 (a few samples of this study predate the infection). Cell type and time point are not known.

V and J are TRBV20-1 and TRBJ2-3; maybe TRBD2 (6 bases). V lost 1 base and J lost 2, with 19 bases in between. CDR3 length equals 17 residues. CDR1 is DFQATT, CDR2 SNEGSKA, per germline (reference sequence). The CDR3 nucleotides read TGCAGTGCTAGAGTCTGGTTTACGCGGGGCAACACAGATACGCAGTATTTT. Translation gives CSARVWFTRGNTDTQYF.

This clonotype was detected only a few times. The rearrangement uses TRBV5-1 and TRBJ2-5, with 10 bases matching TRBD1. The CDR3 runs to 14 residues. The ends lost 4 bases at V and 5 bases at J; junction bases unmatched: 5. Germline CDR1 SGHRS, CDR2 YFSETQ. This CDR3 is CASSGTGVGETQYF. The CDR3 nucleotides read TGCGCCAGCAGCGGGACAGGGGTTGGCGAGACCCAGTACTTC.

The table lists this clonotype with many counts. The gene calls are TRBV7-2 and TRBJ2-1; D is possibly TRBD1 (5 bases). The V and J ends lost 5 bases and 2 bases respectively, with 10 bases between them. The CDR3 has 14 residues. The germline V gene encodes CDR1 SGHTA and CDR2 FQGNSA. The CDR3 reads CASSVGVAYNEQFF. The CDR3 region has the DNA TGTGCCAGCAGCGTAGGGGTTGCCTACAATGAGCAGTTCTTC. The variable domain in full, completed from reference TRBV7-2 and TRBJ2-1, reads GAGVSQSPSNKVTEKGKDVELRCDPISGHTALYWYRQSLGQGLEFLIYFQGNSAPDKSGLPSDRFSAERTGGSVSTLTIQRTQQEDSAVYLCASSVGVAYNEQFFGPGTRLTVL.